The entry that follows covers one T cell receptor (beta chain) sequence. The antigen remains undetermined. The CDR3 spans 13 residues. Germline CDR1 and CDR2: DFQATT and SNEGSKA (reference sequence). Between the trimmed V and J ends, which lost 3 bases and 0 bases, there was a span of 5 bases. The source of the sample is a study of T cell responses to AZD1222 COVID-19 vaccine. General study findings and limits: White British donors predominated, females outnumbered males, and clonal diversity was possibly underestimated.

TCRdb's table, derived via immunoSEQ multiplex PCR, lists solely in-frame clones and lacks some. Altogether approximately 100,000 clones are present, 90% being singletons, with the ten largest covering about 1.5%. The chain joins TRBV20-1 to TRBJ2-2; D is uncertain. This material consisted of peripheral blood, taken on day 0 of AZD1222 vaccination. The origin of this receptor is an adult in good health. The CDR3 sequence is CSASPPNTGELFF. The CDR3 DNA is TGCAGTGCTAGTCCGCCGAACACCGGGGAGCTGTTTTTT.